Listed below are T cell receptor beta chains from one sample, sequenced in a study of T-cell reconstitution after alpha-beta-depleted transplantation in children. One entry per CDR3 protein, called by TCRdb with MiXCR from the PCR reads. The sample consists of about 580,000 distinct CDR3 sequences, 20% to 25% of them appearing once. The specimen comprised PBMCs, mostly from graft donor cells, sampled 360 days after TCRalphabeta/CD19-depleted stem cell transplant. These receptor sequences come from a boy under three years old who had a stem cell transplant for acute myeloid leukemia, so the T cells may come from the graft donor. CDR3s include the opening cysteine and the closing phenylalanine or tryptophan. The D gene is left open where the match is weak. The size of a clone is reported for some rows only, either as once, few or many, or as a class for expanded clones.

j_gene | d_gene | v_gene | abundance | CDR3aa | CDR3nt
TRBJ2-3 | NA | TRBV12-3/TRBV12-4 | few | CASSLGYNTDTQYF | TGTGCCAGCAGTTTGGGGTATAACACAGATACGCAGTATTTT
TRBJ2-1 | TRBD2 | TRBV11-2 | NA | CASSLMPLAGDNEQFF | TGTGCCAGCAGCTTAATGCCACTAGCGGGGGACAATGAGCAGTTCTTC
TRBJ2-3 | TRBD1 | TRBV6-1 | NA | CASSEVLDRGTDTQYF | TGTGCCAGCAGTGAAGTATTGGACAGGGGCACAGATACGCAGTATTTT
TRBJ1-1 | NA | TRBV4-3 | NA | CASSQRGSYAEAFF | TGCGCCAGCAGCCAACGGGGATCGTATGCTGAAGCTTTCTTT
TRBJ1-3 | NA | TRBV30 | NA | CAGRAGFSGNTIYF | TGTGCCGGCCGAGCAGGATTCTCTGGAAACACCATATATTTT
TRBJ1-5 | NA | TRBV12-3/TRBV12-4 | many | CASSFGGTSNQPQHF | TGTGCCAGCAGTTTCGGGGGAACTAGCAATCAGCCCCAGCATTTT
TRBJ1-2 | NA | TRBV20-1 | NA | CSAPPRTERGYTF | TGCAGTGCTCCACCCCGGACAGAACGGGGCTACACCTTC
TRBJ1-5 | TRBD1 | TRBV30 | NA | CAWSVDRVQPQHF | TGTGCCTGGAGTGTGGACAGGGTTCAGCCCCAGCATTTT
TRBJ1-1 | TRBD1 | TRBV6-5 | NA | CASGRQGARAFF | TGTGCCAGCGGCCGACAGGGGGCCAGAGCTTTCTTT
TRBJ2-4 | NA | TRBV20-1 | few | CSAAPQNIQYF | TGCAGTGCTGCGCCCCAAAACATTCAGTACTTC
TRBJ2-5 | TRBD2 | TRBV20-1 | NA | CSVSLAGKQETQYF | TGCAGTGTCTCACTAGCGGGAAAACAAGAGACCCAGTACTTC
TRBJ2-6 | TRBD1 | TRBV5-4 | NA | CARSLTGVDVLTF | TGTGCCAGGAGCTTGACAGGGGTAGACGTCCTGACTTTC
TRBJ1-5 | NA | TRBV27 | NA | CASSKIGSNQPQHF | TGTGCCAGCAGTAAGATCGGCAGCAATCAGCCCCAGCATTTT
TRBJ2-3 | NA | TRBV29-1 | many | CSVDRGGGDTQYF | TGCAGCGTTGACAGGGGGGGGGGAGATACGCAGTATTTT
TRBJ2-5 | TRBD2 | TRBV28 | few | CASSQLAGAWGTQYF | TGTGCCAGCAGCCAGCTAGCGGGGGCCTGGGGGACCCAGTACTTC
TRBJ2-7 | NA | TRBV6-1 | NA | CASSTTGSSYEQYF | TGTGCCAGCAGTACCACAGGGTCCTCCTACGAGCAGTACTTC
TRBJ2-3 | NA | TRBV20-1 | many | CSAAEGGLTDTQYF | TGCAGTGCTGCGGAGGGAGGCCTCACAGATACGCAGTATTTT
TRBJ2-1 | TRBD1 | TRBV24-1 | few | CVITGGYGEQFF | TGTGTCATCACAGGGGGCTACGGTGAGCAGTTCTTC
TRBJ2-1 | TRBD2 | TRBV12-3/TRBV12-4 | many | CASSPGAGAYEQFF | TGTGCCAGCAGTCCCGGCGCGGGAGCGTATGAGCAGTTCTTC